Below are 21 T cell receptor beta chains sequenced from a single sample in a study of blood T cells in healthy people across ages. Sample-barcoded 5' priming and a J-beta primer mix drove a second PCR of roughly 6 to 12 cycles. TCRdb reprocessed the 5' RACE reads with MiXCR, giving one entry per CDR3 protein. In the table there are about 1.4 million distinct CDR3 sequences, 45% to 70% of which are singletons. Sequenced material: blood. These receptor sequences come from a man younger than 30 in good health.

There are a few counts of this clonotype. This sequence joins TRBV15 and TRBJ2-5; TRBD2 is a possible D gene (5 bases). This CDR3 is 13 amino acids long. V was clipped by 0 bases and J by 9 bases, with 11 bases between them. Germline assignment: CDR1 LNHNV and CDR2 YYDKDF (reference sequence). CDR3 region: CATSRDTFSAQYF. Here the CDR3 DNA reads TGTGCCACCAGCAGAGATACCTTTAGCGCCCAGTACTTC.

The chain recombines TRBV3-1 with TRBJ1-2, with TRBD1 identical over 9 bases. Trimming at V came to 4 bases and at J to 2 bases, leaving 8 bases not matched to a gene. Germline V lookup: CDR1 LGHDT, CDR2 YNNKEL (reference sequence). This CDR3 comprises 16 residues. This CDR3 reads CASSPRGDRANYGYTF. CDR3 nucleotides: TGTGCCAGCAGCCCAAGGGGGGACAGGGCCAACTATGGCTACACCTTC.

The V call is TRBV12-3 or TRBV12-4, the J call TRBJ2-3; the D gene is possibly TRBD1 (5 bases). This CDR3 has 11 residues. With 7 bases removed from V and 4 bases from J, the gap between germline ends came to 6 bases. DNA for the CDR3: TGTGCCAGCATGACAGCAGATACGCAGTATTTT. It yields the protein CASMTADTQYF.

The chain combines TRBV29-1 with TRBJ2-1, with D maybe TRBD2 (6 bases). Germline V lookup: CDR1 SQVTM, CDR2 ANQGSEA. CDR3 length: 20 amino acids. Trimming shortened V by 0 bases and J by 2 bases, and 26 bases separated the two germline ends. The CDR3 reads CSVEDPMGSGSHHPYNEQFF. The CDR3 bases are TGCAGCGTTGAAGACCCAATGGGTAGCGGAAGCCACCACCCCTACAATGAGCAGTTCTTC.

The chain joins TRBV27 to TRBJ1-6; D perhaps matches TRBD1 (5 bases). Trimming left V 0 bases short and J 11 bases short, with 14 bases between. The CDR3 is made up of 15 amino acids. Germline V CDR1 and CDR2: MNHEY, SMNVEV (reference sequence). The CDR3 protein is CASSLSSLGGTPLHF. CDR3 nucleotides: TGTGCCAGCAGTTTATCCTCCTTGGGGGGGACACCCCTCCACTTT.

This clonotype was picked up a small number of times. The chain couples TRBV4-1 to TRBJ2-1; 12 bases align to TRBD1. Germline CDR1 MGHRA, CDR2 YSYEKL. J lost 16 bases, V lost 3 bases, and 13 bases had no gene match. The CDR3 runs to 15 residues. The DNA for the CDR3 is TGCGCCAGCAGCCATCCCGGGACAGGGGGCACTGAAGCTTTCTTC. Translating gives CASSHPGTGGTEAFF.

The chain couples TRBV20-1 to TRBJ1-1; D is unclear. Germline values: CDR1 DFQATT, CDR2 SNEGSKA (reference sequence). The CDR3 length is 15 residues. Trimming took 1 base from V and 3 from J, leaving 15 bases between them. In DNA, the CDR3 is TGCAGTGCTAGAGGGGAGATTTCTTTCTACACTGAAGCTTTCTTT. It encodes CSARGEISFYTEAFF.

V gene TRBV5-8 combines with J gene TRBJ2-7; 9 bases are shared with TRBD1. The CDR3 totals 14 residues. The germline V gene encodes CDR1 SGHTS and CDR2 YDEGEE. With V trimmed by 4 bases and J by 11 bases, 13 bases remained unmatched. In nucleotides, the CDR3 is TGTGCCAGCAGCCGTATGTGGGACAGGGAAAAAAAGTACTTC. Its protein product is CASSRMWDREKKYF.

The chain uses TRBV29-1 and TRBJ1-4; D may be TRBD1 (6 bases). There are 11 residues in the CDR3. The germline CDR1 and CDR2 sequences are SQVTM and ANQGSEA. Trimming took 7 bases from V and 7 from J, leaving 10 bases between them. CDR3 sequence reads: CSGQQGEKLFF. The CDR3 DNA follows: TGCAGCGGTCAACAGGGTGAAAAACTGTTTTTT.

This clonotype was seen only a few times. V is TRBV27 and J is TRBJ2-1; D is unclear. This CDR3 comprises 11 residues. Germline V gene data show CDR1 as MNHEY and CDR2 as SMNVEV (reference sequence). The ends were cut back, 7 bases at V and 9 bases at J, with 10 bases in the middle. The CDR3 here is CASTLSGEQFF. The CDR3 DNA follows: TGTGCCAGCACCCTTAGTGGTGAGCAGTTCTTC.

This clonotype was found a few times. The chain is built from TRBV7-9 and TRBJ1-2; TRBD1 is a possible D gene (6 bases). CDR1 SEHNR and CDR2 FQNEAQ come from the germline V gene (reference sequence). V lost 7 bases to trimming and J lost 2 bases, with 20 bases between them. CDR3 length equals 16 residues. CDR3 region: CASKEGEVNSNYGYTF. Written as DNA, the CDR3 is TGTGCCAGCAAGGAGGGGGAAGTCAATTCAAACTATGGCTACACCTTC.

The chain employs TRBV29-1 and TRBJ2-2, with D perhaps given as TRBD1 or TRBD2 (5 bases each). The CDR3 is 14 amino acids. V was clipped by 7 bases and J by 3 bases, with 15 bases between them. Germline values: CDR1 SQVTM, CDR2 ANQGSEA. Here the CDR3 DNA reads TGCAGCGGCTACGGGACGGACTACACCGGGGAGCTGTTTTTT. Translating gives CSGYGTDYTGELFF.

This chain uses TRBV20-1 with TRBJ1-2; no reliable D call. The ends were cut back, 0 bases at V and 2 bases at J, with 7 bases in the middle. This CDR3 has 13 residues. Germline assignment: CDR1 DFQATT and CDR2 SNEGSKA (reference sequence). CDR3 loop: CSARDISNYGYTF. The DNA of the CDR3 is TGCAGTGCTAGAGATATTTCGAACTATGGCTACACCTTC.

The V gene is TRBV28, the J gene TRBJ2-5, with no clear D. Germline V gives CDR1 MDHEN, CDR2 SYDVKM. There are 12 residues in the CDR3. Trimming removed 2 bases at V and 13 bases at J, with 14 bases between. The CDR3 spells CASSLTLYERYF. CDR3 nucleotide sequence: TGTGCCAGCAGTTTAACCTTATACGAGCGGTACTTC. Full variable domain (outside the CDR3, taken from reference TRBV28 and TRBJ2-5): DVKVTQSSRYLVKRTGEKVFLECVQDMDHENMFWYRQDPGLGLRLIYFSYDVKMKEKGDIPEGYSVSREKKERFSLILESASTNQTSMYLCASSLTLYERYFGPGTRLLVL.

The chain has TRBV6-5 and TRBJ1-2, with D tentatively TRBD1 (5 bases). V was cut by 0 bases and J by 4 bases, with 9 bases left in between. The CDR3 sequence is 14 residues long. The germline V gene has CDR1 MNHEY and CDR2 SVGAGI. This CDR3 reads CASSYSTGTYGYTF. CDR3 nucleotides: TGTGCCAGCAGTTACTCGACGGGGACCTATGGCTACACCTTC.

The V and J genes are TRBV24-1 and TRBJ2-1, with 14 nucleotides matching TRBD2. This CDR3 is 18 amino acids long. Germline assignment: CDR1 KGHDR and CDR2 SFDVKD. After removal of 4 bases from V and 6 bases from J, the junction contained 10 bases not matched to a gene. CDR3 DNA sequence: TGTGCCACCAGTGAGAGTTTGACTAGCGGGGGGGCCGTCAATGAGCAGTTCTTC. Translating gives CATSESLTSGGAVNEQFF.

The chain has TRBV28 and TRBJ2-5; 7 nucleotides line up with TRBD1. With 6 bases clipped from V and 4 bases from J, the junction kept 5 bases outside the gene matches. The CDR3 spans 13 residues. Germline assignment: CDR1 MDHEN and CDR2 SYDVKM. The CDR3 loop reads CASRATGVETQYF. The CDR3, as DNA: TGTGCCAGCAGAGCTACAGGGGTAGAGACCCAGTACTTC.

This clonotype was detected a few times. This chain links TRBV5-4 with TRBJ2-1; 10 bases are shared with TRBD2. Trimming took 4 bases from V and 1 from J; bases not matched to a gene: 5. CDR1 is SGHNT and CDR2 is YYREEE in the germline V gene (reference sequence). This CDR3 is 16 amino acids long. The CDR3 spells CASSPSGGESYNEQFF. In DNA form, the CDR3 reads TGTGCCAGCAGCCCAAGCGGGGGGGAGTCCTACAATGAGCAGTTCTTC.

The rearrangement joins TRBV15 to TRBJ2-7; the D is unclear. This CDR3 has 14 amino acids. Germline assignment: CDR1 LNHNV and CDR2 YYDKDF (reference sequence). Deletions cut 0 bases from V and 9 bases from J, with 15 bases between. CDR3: CATSRDSGHHGQYF. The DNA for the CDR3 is TGTGCCACCAGCAGAGATTCCGGGCACCACGGGCAGTACTTC.

Here the CDR3 DNA reads TGTGCCAGCAGCCAAGATCCAGACAGGGGGCGAGTAGATACGCAGTATTTT. Its protein is CASSQDPDRGRVDTQYF. The chain employs TRBV4-2 and TRBJ2-3; TRBD1 matches at 10 bases. This CDR3 is 17 amino acids long. V was clipped by 0 bases and J by 5 bases; unmatched bases: 8. Germline V lookup: CDR1 LGHNA, CDR2 YNFKEQ.

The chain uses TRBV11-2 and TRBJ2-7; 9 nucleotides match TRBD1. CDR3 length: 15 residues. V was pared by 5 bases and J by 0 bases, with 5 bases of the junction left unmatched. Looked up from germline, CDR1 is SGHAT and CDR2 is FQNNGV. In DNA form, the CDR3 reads TGTGCCAGCAGCCGAATACAGGGGGCCTCCTACGAGCAGTACTTC. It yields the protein CASSRIQGASYEQYF.